This T cell receptor (beta chain) was sequenced in a study of human T cells and chemical hapten exposure. Documented time point: healthy volunteer bleed at 2 weeks. Total RNA extraction was carried out from unfractionated whole blood. TCRdb ran MiXCR on the RACE reads and lists one entry per CDR3 protein. Of 130,000 or so distinct CDR3 sequences listed, about 9.4% were seen once; the top ten hold about 1.8%. V was pared by 10 bases and J by 7 bases, with 13 bases between. This CDR3 is 11 amino acids long. The sample holds a few counts of this clonotype. The chain combines TRBV12-3 or TRBV12-4 with TRBJ1-1, with D possibly being TRBD1 (6 bases). Material for sequencing was whole blood. The sequence derives from a male donor in good health. Some clones in this sample may be carry-over from other donors' samples. The CDR3 region has the DNA TGTGCCAACGTCGCCAGGGGTGAAGCTTTCTTT. Its translation is CANVARGEAFF.